This T cell receptor beta chain came from a study of blood T cells in healthy people across ages. CDR1 MDHEN and CDR2 SYDVKM come from the germline V gene. After removal of 2 bases from V and 2 bases from J, the junction contained 7 bases not matched to a gene. This CDR3 contains 17 residues. Combining a sample-barcoded 5' primer with a J-beta primer mix, a second PCR ran for roughly 7 to 12 cycles. A template-switch adaptor with 12 random nucleotides tagged each cDNA molecule. Via MiXCR, TCRdb re-called the 5' RACE reads, giving one row per CDR3 protein. Counted here are around 1,500,000 distinct CDR3 sequences, 35% to 45% occurring once; the ten biggest clones make up 7.9%. Every donor gave 9 to 10 milliliters of peripheral blood.

Sequencing used blood. This TCR came from a woman younger than 30 in good health. This chain links TRBV28 with TRBJ2-5; 11 nucleotides line up with TRBD1. CDR3 loop: CASSLNPWDRGQETQYF. The CDR3 nucleotides read TGTGCCAGCAGTTTAAATCCCTGGGACAGGGGGCAAGAGACCCAGTACTTC.